Listed below are T cell receptor beta chains from one sample, sequenced in a study of blood T cell repertoires in COVID-19. The protocol was immunoSEQ multiplex PCR, while the TCRdb copy is restricted to in-frame clones and leaves out a portion. The sample contains about 310,000 clones, approximately 90% of which appear only once. Sequenced material: PBMCs or T cells enriched from blood (not recorded which). The receptors were sampled from a woman in her thirties or forties who had recovered from COVID-19. Both conserved end residues are part of each CDR3. Each record gives: D gene, J gene, V gene, clone size, CDR3 protein, CDR3 DNA. A D gene is named only where the DNA matches it firmly. The listing skips clone size in some rows; elsewhere it reads once, few, many or a size class.

d_gene: NA
j_gene: TRBJ1-1
v_gene: TRBV5-1
abundance: NA
CDR3aa: CASSVFPGSTEAFF
CDR3nt: TGCGCCAGCAGCGTTTTCCCCGGGAGCACTGAAGCTTTCTTT

d_gene: NA
j_gene: TRBJ2-1
v_gene: TRBV29-1
abundance: NA
CDR3aa: CSVAQGMVSYNEQFF
CDR3nt: TGCAGCGTTGCGCAGGGGATGGTATCCTACAATGAGCAGTTCTTC

d_gene: TRBD1
j_gene: TRBJ1-2
v_gene: TRBV7-9
abundance: NA
CDR3aa: CASSFSDRGGNYGYTF
CDR3nt: TGTGCCAGCAGCTTCTCCGACAGGGGGGGAAACTATGGCTACACCTTC

d_gene: NA
j_gene: TRBJ2-2
v_gene: TRBV24-1
abundance: NA
CDR3aa: CATNGAPNTGELFF
CDR3nt: TGTGCCACCAACGGTGCACCGAACACCGGGGAGCTGTTTTTT

d_gene: TRBD1
j_gene: TRBJ2-2
v_gene: TRBV28
abundance: few
CDR3aa: CASSRPTGVGTGELFF
CDR3nt: TGTGCCAGCAGTCGCCCGACAGGGGTTGGCACCGGGGAGCTGTTTTTT

d_gene: NA
j_gene: TRBJ2-5
v_gene: TRBV11-2
abundance: NA
CDR3aa: CASSPKETQYF
CDR3nt: TGTGCCAGCAGCCCCAAAGAGACCCAGTACTTC

d_gene: TRBD1
j_gene: TRBJ1-5
v_gene: TRBV19
abundance: NA
CDR3aa: CASSINRGGNQPQHF
CDR3nt: TGTGCCAGTAGTATTAACAGGGGTGGAAATCAGCCCCAGCATTTT

d_gene: TRBD2
j_gene: TRBJ2-1
v_gene: TRBV27
abundance: NA
CDR3aa: CARQPGLAGYNEQFF
CDR3nt: TGTGCCAGGCAGCCGGGGCTAGCGGGTTACAATGAGCAGTTCTTC

d_gene: TRBD1
j_gene: TRBJ2-7
v_gene: TRBV5-5
abundance: NA
CDR3aa: CASSLATGVGEQYF
CDR3nt: TGTGCCAGCAGCTTGGCAACAGGGGTAGGCGAGCAGTACTTC

d_gene: NA
j_gene: TRBJ2-1
v_gene: TRBV7-3
abundance: NA
CDR3aa: CASSLSQGNNEQFF
CDR3nt: TGTGCCAGCAGCTTAAGCCAGGGTAACAATGAGCAGTTCTTC

d_gene: TRBD1
j_gene: TRBJ2-2
v_gene: TRBV2
abundance: NA
CDR3aa: CASSEALRGTGFLEISIRELFF
CDR3nt: TGTGCCAGCAGTGAAGCGCTTCGGGGGACAGGGTTCTTGGAGATATCGATCAGGGAGCTGTTTTTT

d_gene: NA
j_gene: TRBJ2-7
v_gene: TRBV11-3
abundance: NA
CDR3aa: CASSSSYEQYF
CDR3nt: TGTGCCAGCAGCTCGAGTTACGAGCAGTACTTC

d_gene: TRBD2
j_gene: TRBJ2-1
v_gene: TRBV7-3
abundance: NA
CDR3aa: CASSLNWAGGPSEQFF
CDR3nt: TGTGCCAGCAGCTTAAATTGGGCGGGAGGGCCCAGTGAGCAGTTCTTC

d_gene: NA
j_gene: TRBJ2-1
v_gene: TRBV10-3
abundance: NA
CDR3aa: CAIIAGNEQFF
CDR3nt: TGTGCCATCATTGCGGGCAATGAGCAGTTCTTC

d_gene: TRBD1
j_gene: TRBJ1-4
v_gene: TRBV5-1
abundance: NA
CDR3aa: CASSLGQGEEKLFF
CDR3nt: TGCGCCAGCAGCCTGGGACAGGGAGAGGAAAAACTGTTTTTT

d_gene: NA
j_gene: TRBJ1-1
v_gene: TRBV9
abundance: NA
CDR3aa: CASSPGVNTEAFF
CDR3nt: TGTGCCAGCAGCCCCGGAGTGAACACTGAAGCTTTCTTT

d_gene: TRBD1
j_gene: TRBJ1-6
v_gene: TRBV19
abundance: NA
CDR3aa: CASSPTGYNSPLHF
CDR3nt: TGTGCCAGTAGTCCGACAGGGTATAATTCACCCCTCCACTTT

d_gene: NA
j_gene: TRBJ2-3
v_gene: TRBV5-1
abundance: NA
CDR3aa: CASSMTGRTDTQYF
CDR3nt: TGCGCCAGCAGTATGACAGGCCGCACAGATACGCAGTATTTT

d_gene: NA
j_gene: TRBJ2-2
v_gene: TRBV2
abundance: NA
CDR3aa: CASGGSWGTGELFF
CDR3nt: TGTGCCAGCGGGGGGTCGTGGGGCACCGGGGAGCTGTTTTTT

d_gene: NA
j_gene: TRBJ2-1
v_gene: TRBV1
abundance: NA
CDR3aa: CTSSPGGRGSDEQFF
CDR3nt: TGCACCAGCTCGCCTGGCGGGAGGGGGAGCGATGAGCAGTTCTTC

d_gene: NA
j_gene: TRBJ1-5
v_gene: TRBV24-1
abundance: NA
CDR3aa: CATSGSGRNQPQHF
CDR3nt: TGTGCCACCAGTGGGTCCGGGAGGAATCAGCCCCAGCATTTT

d_gene: TRBD2
j_gene: TRBJ2-1
v_gene: TRBV11-2
abundance: NA
CDR3aa: CASSWSGLAGIDEQFF
CDR3nt: TGTGCCAGCAGCTGGAGTGGACTAGCGGGAATCGATGAGCAGTTCTTC

d_gene: TRBD2
j_gene: TRBJ2-1
v_gene: TRBV27
abundance: NA
CDR3aa: CASSRVGGYNEQFF
CDR3nt: TGTGCCAGCAGTCGCGTGGGAGGGTACAATGAGCAGTTCTTC

d_gene: NA
j_gene: TRBJ2-7
v_gene: TRBV7-2
abundance: NA
CDR3aa: CASSLEEGYEQYF
CDR3nt: TGTGCCAGCAGCTTAGAGGAGGGCTACGAGCAGTACTTC

d_gene: TRBD2
j_gene: TRBJ2-7
v_gene: TRBV3-1/TRBV3-2
abundance: NA
CDR3aa: CASSQVYRGSTNEQYF
CDR3nt: TGTGCCAGCAGCCAAGTCTATCGCGGGAGTACCAACGAGCAGTACTTC

d_gene: NA
j_gene: TRBJ1-2
v_gene: TRBV6-5
abundance: NA
CDR3aa: CASYPGGGSYGYTF
CDR3nt: TGTGCCAGCTACCCCGGCGGGGGCAGCTATGGCTACACCTTC

d_gene: TRBD2
j_gene: TRBJ2-1
v_gene: TRBV19
abundance: NA
CDR3aa: CASSTPGGWRGYNEQFF
CDR3nt: TGTGCCAGTAGTACCCCGGGTGGTTGGCGGGGGTACAATGAGCAGTTCTTC

d_gene: TRBD1
j_gene: TRBJ2-7
v_gene: TRBV6-6
abundance: NA
CDR3aa: CASSYGTGEAAQYF
CDR3nt: TGTGCCAGCAGTTACGGGACAGGGGAAGCTGCGCAGTACTTC

d_gene: NA
j_gene: TRBJ1-2
v_gene: TRBV25-1
abundance: once
CDR3aa: CASTGDNNYGYTF
CDR3nt: TGTGCCAGCACCGGGGACAATAACTATGGCTACACCTTC

d_gene: NA
j_gene: TRBJ2-7
v_gene: TRBV20-1
abundance: NA
CDR3aa: CSAPTSVGQYF
CDR3nt: TGCAGTGCTCCGACGAGCGTTGGGCAGTACTTC

d_gene: NA
j_gene: TRBJ1-1
v_gene: TRBV2
abundance: NA
CDR3aa: CASSAQGPTEAFF
CDR3nt: TGTGCCAGCAGTGCCCAGGGGCCCACTGAAGCTTTCTTT

d_gene: NA
j_gene: TRBJ2-4
v_gene: TRBV19
abundance: NA
CDR3aa: CASSISGAGGNIQYF
CDR3nt: TGTGCCAGTAGTATATCGGGGGCAGGGGGAAACATTCAGTACTTC

d_gene: NA
j_gene: TRBJ2-4
v_gene: TRBV18
abundance: NA
CDR3aa: CASSPAGLNIQYF
CDR3nt: TGTGCCAGCTCCCCCGCGGGGTTAAACATTCAGTACTTC

d_gene: NA
j_gene: TRBJ2-7
v_gene: TRBV6-5
abundance: NA
CDR3aa: CASRYQNRYEQYF
CDR3nt: TGTGCCAGCAGATATCAGAATCGCTACGAGCAGTACTTC